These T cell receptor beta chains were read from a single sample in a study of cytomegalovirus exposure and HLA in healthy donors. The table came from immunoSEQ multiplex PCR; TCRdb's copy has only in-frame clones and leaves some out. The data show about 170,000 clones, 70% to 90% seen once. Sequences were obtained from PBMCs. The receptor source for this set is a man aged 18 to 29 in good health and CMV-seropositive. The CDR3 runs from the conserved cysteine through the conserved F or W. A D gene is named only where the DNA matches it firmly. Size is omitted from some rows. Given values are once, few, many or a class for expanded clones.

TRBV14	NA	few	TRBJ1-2	CASAGGDQAYGYTF	TGTGCCAGCGCGGGGGGGGATCAGGCCTATGGCTACACCTTC
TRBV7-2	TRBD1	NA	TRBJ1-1	CASSLEAGGEAFF	TGTGCCAGCAGCTTAGAAGCAGGGGGGGAAGCTTTCTTT
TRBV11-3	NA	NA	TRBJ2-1	CASSLGAGPRNEQFF	TGTGCCAGCAGCTTAGGGGCAGGGCCAAGGAATGAGCAGTTCTTC
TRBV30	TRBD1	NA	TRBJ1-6	CAWKPGGNSPLHF	TGTGCCTGGAAGCCAGGGGGGAATTCACCCCTCCACTTT
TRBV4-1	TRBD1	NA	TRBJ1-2	CASSQEPGTGNYGYTF	TGCGCCAGCAGCCAAGAGCCCGGGACAGGGAACTATGGCTACACCTTC
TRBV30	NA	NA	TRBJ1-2	CAWSVGDYGYTF	TGTGCCTGGAGTGTCGGGGACTATGGCTACACCTTC
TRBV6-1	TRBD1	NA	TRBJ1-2	CASSDPGTEKNGYTF	TGTGCCAGCAGTGACCCAGGGACAGAAAAAAATGGCTACACCTTC
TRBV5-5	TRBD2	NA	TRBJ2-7	CASSLGLAGGPYYEQYF	TGTGCCAGCAGCCTGGGACTAGCGGGGGGACCCTACTACGAGCAGTACTTC
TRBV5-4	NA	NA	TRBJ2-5	CASSLRQGGAETQYF	TGTGCCAGCAGCTTGAGGCAGGGGGGAGCGGAGACCCAGTACTTC
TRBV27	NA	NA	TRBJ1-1	CASRLEAFF	TGTGCCAGCCGCCTGGAGGCTTTCTTT
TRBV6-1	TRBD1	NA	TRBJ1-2	CASRETGGRNYGYTF	TGTGCCAGCAGAGAAACAGGGGGGAGAAACTATGGCTACACCTTC
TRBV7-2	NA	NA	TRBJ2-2	CASSLLTNTGELFF	TGTGCCAGCAGCTTACTTACGAACACCGGGGAGCTGTTTTTT
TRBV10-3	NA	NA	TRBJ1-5	CAISEPREGGNQPQHF	TGTGCCATCAGTGAGCCCAGGGAAGGGGGCAATCAGCCCCAGCATTTT
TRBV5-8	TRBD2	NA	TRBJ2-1	CASSQGLAVYNEQFF	TGTGCCAGCAGCCAGGGACTAGCCGTATACAATGAGCAGTTCTTC
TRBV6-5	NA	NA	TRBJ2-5	CASGGAYQETQYF	TGTGCCAGCGGCGGGGCGTACCAAGAGACCCAGTACTTC
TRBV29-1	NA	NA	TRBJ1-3	CSTLLGDAGNTIYF	TGCAGCACCTTGCTGGGAGACGCTGGAAACACCATATATTTT
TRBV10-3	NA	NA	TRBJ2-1	CAISVGQGYNKQFF	TGTGCCATCAGTGTGGGTCAGGGTTACAATAAGCAGTTCTTC
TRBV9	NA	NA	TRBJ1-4	CASSVAAGATTNEKLFF	TGTGCCAGCAGCGTAGCGGCAGGGGCTACAACTAATGAAAAACTGTTTTTT
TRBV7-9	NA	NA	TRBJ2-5	CASSLQETQYF	TGTGCCAGCAGCCTACAAGAGACCCAGTACTTC
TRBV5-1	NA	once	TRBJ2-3	CASSLGGQGSIDTQYF	TGCGCCAGCAGCTTGGGTGGGCAGGGGAGCATAGATACGCAGTATTTT
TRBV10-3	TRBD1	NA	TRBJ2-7	CAISESNRGPSYEQYF	TGTGCCATCAGTGAGTCCAACAGGGGACCCTCCTACGAGCAGTACTTC
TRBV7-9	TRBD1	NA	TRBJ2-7	CASSARTGAGGEQYF	TGTGCCAGCAGCGCCCGGACAGGGGCTGGCGGCGAGCAGTACTTC
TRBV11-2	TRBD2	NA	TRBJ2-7	CASSDGTSGGRNYEQYF	TGTGCCAGCAGCGACGGGACTAGCGGGGGGAGGAACTACGAGCAGTACTTC
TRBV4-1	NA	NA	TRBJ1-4	CASRLSVGATNEKLFF	TGCGCCAGCAGACTTAGCGTCGGGGCAACTAATGAAAAACTGTTTTTT
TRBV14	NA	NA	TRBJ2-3	CASSQVEILGTDTQYF	TGTGCCAGCAGCCAAGTGGAGATCCTGGGTACGGATACGCAGTATTTT
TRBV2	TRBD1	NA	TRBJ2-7	CASGQGAPYEQYF	TGTGCCAGCGGGCAGGGGGCTCCCTACGAGCAGTACTTC
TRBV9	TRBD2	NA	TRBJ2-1	CASSVEGLKEREEQFF	TGTGCCAGCAGCGTAGAGGGACTAAAGGAGCGGGAAGAGCAGTTCTTC
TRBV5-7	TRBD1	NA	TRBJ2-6	CASGPNRGDISGANGLTF	TGTGCCAGCGGGCCTAACAGGGGAGACATCTCTGGGGCCAACGGCCTGACTTTC
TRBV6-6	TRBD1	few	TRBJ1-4	CASREDRGLEEKLFF	TGTGCCAGCAGGGAAGACAGGGGGCTCGAGGAAAAACTGTTTTTT
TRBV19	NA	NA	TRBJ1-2	CATQQGRYYGYTF	TGTGCCACCCAGCAGGGCAGATACTATGGCTACACCTTC
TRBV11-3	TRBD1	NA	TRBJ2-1	CASSYRQGARYNEQFF	TGTGCCAGCAGCTATCGACAGGGGGCACGATACAATGAGCAGTTCTTC
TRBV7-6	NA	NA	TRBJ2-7	CASSSDPQLGSSYEQYF	TGTGCCAGCAGCTCCGACCCCCAACTAGGGAGCTCCTACGAGCAGTACTTC
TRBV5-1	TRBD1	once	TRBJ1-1	CASSLDPPGQSHTEAFF	TGCGCCAGCAGCTTGGATCCCCCGGGACAGAGTCACACTGAAGCTTTCTTT
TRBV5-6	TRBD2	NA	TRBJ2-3	CASSLAPGRGNTDTQYF	TGTGCCAGCAGCTTGGCCCCCGGGAGGGGGAACACAGATACGCAGTATTTT
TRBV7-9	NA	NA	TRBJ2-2	CASSTTGYDTGELFF	TGTGCCAGCAGCACAACAGGGTACGACACCGGGGAGCTGTTTTTT
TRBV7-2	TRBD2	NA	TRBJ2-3	CASSLVGTSGGDTQYF	TGTGCCAGCAGCTTAGTTGGCACTAGCGGTGGGGATACGCAGTATTTT
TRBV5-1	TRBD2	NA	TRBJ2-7	CASSSGGSYEQYF	TGCGCCAGCAGCTCGGGGGGCTCCTACGAGCAGTACTTC